The following is a TCR beta chain sequence with its context. Its antigen is unidentified. This sample was included in a study of T cell responses to AZD1222 COVID-19 vaccine. Whole-study findings and limits: Only 5 to 7 AZD1222 recipients were seropositive at baseline. The span of vaccine-associated CD4 TCRs extended across spike, with dominance at 160-218 and 743-854.

Libraries were prepared by immunoSEQ multiplex PCR; TCRdb keeps only in-frame clonotypes and omits some of them. The sample lists more than 90,000 clones; about nine tenths were seen once. The receptor comes from an adult who received the AZD1222 COVID-19 vaccine. The sequences come from peripheral blood, collected 28 days after the second AZD1222 dose.

The CDR3 spells CASSSTGQAYEQYF. CDR3 nucleotide sequence: TGTGCCAGCAGCTCCACCGGACAGGCCTACGAGCAGTACTTC. The chain recombines TRBV7-8 with TRBJ2-7, with 7 nucleotides matching TRBD1. Trimming took 4 bases from V and 2 from J; bases not matched to a gene: 5. This CDR3 spans 14 amino acids. The germline CDR1 and CDR2 sequences are SGHVS and FQNEAQ.